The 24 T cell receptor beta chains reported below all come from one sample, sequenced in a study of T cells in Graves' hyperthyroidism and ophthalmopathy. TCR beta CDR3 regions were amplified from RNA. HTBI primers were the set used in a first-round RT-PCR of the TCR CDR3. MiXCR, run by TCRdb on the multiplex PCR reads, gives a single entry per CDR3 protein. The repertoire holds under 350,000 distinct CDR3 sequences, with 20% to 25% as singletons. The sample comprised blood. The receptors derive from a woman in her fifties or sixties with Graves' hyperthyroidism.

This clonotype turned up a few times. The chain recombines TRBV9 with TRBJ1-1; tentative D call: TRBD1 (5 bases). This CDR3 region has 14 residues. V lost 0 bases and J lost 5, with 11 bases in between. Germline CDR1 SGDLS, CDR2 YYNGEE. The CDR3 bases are TGTGCCAGCAGCGTAGCGGGGGGAGTGACTGAAGCTTTCTTT. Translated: CASSVAGGVTEAFF.

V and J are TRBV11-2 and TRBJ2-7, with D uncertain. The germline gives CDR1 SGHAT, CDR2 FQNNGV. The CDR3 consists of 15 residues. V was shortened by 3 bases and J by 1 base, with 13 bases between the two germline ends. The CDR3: CASSFSIDGSYEQYF. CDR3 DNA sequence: TGTGCCAGCAGCTTTTCAATTGATGGATCCTACGAGCAGTACTTC.

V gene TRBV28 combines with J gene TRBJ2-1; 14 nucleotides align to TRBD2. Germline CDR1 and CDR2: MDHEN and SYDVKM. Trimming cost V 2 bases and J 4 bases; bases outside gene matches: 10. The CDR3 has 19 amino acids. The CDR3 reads CASSLGTSGSNHLYNEQFF. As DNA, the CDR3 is TGTGCCAGCAGTTTAGGGACTAGCGGGAGCAATCACCTGTACAATGAGCAGTTCTTC.

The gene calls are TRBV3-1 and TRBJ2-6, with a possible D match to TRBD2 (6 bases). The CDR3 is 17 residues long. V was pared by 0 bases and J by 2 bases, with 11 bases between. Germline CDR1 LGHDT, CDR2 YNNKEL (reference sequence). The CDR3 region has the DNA TGTGCCAGCAGCCAAGATTGGCGGGGTGCTGGGGCCAACGTCCTGACTTTC. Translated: CASSQDWRGAGANVLTF.

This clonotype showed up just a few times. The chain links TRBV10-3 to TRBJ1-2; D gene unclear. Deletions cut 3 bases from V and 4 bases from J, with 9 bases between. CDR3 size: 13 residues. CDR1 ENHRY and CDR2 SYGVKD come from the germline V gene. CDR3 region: CAISDGEIYGYTF. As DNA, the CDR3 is TGTGCCATCAGTGATGGGGAGATCTATGGCTACACCTTC.

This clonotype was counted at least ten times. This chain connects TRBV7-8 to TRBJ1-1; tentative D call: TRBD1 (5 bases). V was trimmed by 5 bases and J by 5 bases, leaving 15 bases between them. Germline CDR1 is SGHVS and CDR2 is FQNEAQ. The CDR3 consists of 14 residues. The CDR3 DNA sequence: TGTGCCAGCAGCCACCGGGACGGACGGACTGAAGCTTTCTTT. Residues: CASSHRDGRTEAFF. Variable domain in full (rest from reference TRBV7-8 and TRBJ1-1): GAGVSQSPRYKVAKRGQDVALRCDPISGHVSLFWYQQALGQGPEFLTYFQNEAQLDKSGLPSDRFFAERPEGSVSTLKIQRTQQEDSAVYLCASSHRDGRTEAFFGQGTRLTVV.

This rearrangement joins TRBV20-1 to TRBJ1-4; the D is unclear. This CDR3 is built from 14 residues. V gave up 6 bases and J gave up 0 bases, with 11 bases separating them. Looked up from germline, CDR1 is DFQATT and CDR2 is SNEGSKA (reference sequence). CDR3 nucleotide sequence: TGCAGTGCAAAAACACCTGCAACTAATGAAAAACTGTTTTTT. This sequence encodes CSAKTPATNEKLFF.

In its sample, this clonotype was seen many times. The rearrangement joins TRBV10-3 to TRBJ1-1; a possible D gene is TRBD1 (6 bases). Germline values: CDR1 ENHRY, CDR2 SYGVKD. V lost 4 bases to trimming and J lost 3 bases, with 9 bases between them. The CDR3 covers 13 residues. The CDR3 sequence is CAISGTADTEAFF. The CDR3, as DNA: TGTGCCATCAGTGGGACAGCGGACACTGAAGCTTTCTTT.

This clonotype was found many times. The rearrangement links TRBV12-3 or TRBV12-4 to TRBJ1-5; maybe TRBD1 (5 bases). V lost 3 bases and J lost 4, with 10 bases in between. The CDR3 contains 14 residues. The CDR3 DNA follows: TGTGCCAGCAGTTTTTTCCAGGGAAATCAGCCCCAGCATTTT. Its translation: CASSFFQGNQPQHF.

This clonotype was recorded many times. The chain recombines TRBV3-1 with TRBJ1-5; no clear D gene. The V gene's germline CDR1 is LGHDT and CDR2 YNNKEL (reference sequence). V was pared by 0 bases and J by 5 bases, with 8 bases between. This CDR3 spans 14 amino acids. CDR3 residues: CASSQDWEDQPQHF. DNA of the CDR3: TGTGCCAGCAGCCAAGACTGGGAAGATCAGCCCCAGCATTTT.

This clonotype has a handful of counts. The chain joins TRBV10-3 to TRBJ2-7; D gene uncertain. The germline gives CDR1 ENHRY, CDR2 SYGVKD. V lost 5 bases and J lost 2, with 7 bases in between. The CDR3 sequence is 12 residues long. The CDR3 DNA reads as TGTGCCATCAGTTTAGGCACCTACGAGCAGTACTTC. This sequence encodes CAISLGTYEQYF.

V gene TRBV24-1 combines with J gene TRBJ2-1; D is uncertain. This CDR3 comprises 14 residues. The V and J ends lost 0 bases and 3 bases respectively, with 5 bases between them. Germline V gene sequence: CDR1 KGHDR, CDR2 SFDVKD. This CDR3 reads CATSDLRDYNEQFF. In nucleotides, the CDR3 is TGTGCCACCAGTGATTTGCGCGACTACAATGAGCAGTTCTTC.

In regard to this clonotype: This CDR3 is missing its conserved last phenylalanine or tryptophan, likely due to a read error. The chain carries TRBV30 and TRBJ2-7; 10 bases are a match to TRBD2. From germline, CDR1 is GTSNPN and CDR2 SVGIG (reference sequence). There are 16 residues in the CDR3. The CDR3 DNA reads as TGTGCCCGGAGTGTACAAGGGACTAGCGCCAACTACGAGCAGTACCTC. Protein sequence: CARSVQGTSANYEQYL.

The CDR3 loop is CASSGGAATGELFF. In DNA, the CDR3 is TGTGCCAGTAGCGGGGGGGCCGCCACCGGGGAGCTGTTTTTT. The chain employs TRBV19 and TRBJ2-2; 8 bases align to TRBD2. V dropped 6 bases and J dropped 4; count of bases not matched to a gene: 4. Germline CDR1 is LNHDA and CDR2 is SQIVND (reference sequence). The CDR3 is 14 residues long.

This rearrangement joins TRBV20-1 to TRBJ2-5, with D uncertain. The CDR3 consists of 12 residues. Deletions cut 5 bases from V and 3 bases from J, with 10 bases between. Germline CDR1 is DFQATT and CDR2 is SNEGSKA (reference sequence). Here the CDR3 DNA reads TGCAGTGCTGATGGCTTTGAAGAGACCCAGTACTTC. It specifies CSADGFEETQYF.

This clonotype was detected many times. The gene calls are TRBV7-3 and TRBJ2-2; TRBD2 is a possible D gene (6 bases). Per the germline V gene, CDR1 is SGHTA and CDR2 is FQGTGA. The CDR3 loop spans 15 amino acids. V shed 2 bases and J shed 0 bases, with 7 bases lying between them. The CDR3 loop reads CASSLAGPNTGELFF. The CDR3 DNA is TGTGCCAGCAGCTTAGCGGGACCGAACACCGGGGAGCTGTTTTTT. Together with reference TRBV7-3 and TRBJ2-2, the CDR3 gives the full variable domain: GAGVSQTPSNKVTEKGKYVELRCDPISGHTALYWYRQSLGQGPEFLIYFQGTGAADDSGLPNDRFFAVRPEGSVSTLKIQRTERGDSAVYLCASSLAGPNTGELFFGEGSRLTVL.

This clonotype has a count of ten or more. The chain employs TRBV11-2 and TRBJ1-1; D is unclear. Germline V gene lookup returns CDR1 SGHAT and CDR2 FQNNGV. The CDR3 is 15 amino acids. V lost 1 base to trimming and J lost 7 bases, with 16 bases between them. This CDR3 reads CASSLGGLASYEAFF. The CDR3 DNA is TGTGCCAGCAGCTTAGGAGGCCTTGCCAGCTATGAAGCTTTCTTT.

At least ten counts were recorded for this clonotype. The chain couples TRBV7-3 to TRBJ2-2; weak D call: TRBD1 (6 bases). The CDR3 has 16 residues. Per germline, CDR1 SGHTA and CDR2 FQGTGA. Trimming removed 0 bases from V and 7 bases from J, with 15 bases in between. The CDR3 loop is CASSLTGTRGYGELFF. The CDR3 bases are TGTGCCAGCAGCTTAACCGGGACCAGGGGATACGGGGAGCTGTTTTTT. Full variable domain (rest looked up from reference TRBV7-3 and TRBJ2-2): GAGVSQTPSNKVTEKGKYVELRCDPISGHTALYWYRQSLGQGPEFLIYFQGTGAADDSGLPNDRFFAVRPEGSVSTLKIQRTERGDSAVYLCASSLTGTRGYGELFFGEGSRLTVL.

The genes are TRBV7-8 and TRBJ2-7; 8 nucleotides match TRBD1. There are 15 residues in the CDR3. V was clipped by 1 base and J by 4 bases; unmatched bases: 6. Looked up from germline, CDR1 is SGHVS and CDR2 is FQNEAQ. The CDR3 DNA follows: TGTGCCAGCAGCTTAGAAGGCAGGGGGCGGTACGAGCAGTACTTC. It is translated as CASSLEGRGRYEQYF.

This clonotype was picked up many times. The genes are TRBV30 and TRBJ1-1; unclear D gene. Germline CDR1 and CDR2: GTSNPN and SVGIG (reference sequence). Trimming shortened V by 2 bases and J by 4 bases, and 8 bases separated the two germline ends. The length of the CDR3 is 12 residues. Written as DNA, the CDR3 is TGTGCCTGGAGTCGAGCGGGCACTGAAGCTTTCTTT. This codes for CAWSRAGTEAFF.

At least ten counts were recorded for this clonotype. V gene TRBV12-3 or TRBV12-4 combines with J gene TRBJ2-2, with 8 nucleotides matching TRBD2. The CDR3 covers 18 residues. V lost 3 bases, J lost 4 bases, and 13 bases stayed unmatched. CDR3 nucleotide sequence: TGTGCCAGCAGTTTTCTTTGGGGCGGGGGGACGGGCACCGGGGAGCTGTTTTTT. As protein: CASSFLWGGGTGTGELFF.

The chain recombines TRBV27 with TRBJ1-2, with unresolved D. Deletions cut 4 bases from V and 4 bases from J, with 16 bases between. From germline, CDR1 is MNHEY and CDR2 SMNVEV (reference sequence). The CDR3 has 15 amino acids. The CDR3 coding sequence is TGTGCCAGCAGTTCATACGGTCAGAAACCCTATGGCTACACCTTC. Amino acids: CASSSYGQKPYGYTF.

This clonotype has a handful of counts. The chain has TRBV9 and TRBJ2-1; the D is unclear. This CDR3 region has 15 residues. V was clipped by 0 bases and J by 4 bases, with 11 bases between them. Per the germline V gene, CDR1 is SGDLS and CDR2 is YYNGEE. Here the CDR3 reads CASSVGEIRYNEQFF. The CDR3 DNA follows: TGTGCCAGCAGCGTAGGGGAAATAAGGTACAATGAGCAGTTCTTC.

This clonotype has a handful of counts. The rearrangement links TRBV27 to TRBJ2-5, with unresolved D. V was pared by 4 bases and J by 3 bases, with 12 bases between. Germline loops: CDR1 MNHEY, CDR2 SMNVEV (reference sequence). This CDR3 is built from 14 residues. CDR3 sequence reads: CASSSWVGEETQYF. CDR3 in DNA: TGTGCCAGCAGTTCCTGGGTCGGCGAAGAGACCCAGTACTTC.